These 28 T cell receptor beta chains came from one sample sequenced in a study of blood T cells in healthy people across ages (dated by TCRdb to between 2014 and 2016). Libraries were built with 5' RACE. TCRdb names Illumina HiSeq 2500 as the instrument used. A second roughly 6 to 12 cycle PCR used a sample-barcoded 5' primer and a J-beta primer mix. The public reads were reprocessed in TCRdb via fastp at Q25 and MiXCR, keeping in-frame beta chains. Rows matching on CDR3 protein sequence are summarized as one entry with the most common DNA and genes. A total of under 2 million distinct CDR3 sequences appear in this sample, about 35% of them only once. Together, the top ten hold about 11% of the sample. The sample consisted of blood. All receptors come from a woman in her 30s in good health.

The chain uses TRBV6-7 and TRBJ2-3, with 11 bases fitting TRBD2. TRBV6-7 is an open reading frame whose function is uncertain. This CDR3 has 17 amino acids. The V gene end was trimmed by 6 bases and the J gene end by 7 bases; junction bases not matched to a gene: 15. Here the CDR3 reads CASSSRLSGGERNTQYF. DNA for the CDR3: TGTGCCAGCAGCTCTCGCCTTAGCGGGGGGGAACGAAATACGCAGTATTTT.

A few counts support this clonotype. The chain uses TRBV6-1 and TRBJ2-7, with 7 positions matching TRBD1. The V gene's germline CDR1 is MNHNS and CDR2 SASEGT. The CDR3 sequence is 14 residues long. V trimming: 6 bases; J trimming: 3 bases; junction bases outside the gene matches: 8. The CDR3 spells CASRHRDRDYEQYF. In nucleotides, the CDR3 is TGTGCCAGCAGGCACCGGGACAGAGACTACGAGCAGTACTTC.

This clonotype was observed a few times. The J gene is TRBJ2-5, the V gene TRBV5-1; 10 bases fit TRBD2. This CDR3 spans 16 amino acids. Trimming removed 1 base from V and 1 base from J; junction bases left unmatched: 4. Germline V gene data show CDR1 as SGHRS and CDR2 as YFSETQ. The CDR3 nucleotides are TGCGCCAGCAGCTTGTCGTCTAGCGGGGGCCAAGAGACCCAGTACTTC. Protein product: CASSLSSSGGQETQYF. Supplemented by reference TRBV5-1 and TRBJ2-5, the full variable domain reads KAGVTQTPRYLIKTRGQQVTLSCSPISGHRSVSWYQQTPGQGLQFLFEYFSETQRNKGNFPGRFSGRQFSNSRSEMNVSTLELGDSALYLCASSLSSSGGQETQYFGPGTRLLVL.

The genes are TRBV7-2 and TRBJ2-4; D tentatively reads TRBD1 or TRBD2 (6 bases each). Per germline, CDR1 SGHTA and CDR2 FQGNSA. The CDR3 has 15 amino acids. V was cut by 1 base and J by 13 bases, with 20 bases left in between. DNA for the CDR3: TGTGCCAGCAGCTTAGTATTACAGGGATGGGGGGAGCAGTACTTC. Translation: CASSLVLQGWGEQYF. The entire variable domain, with the rest obtained from reference TRBV7-2 and TRBJ2-4, is as follows: GAGVSQSPSNKVTEKGKDVELRCDPISGHTALYWYRQSLGQGLEFLIYFQGNSAPDKSGLPSDRFSAERTGGSVSTLTIQRTQQEDSAVYLCASSLVLQGWGEQYFGAGTRLSVL.

The table lists this clonotype with a count of one. The gene calls are TRBV4-2 and TRBJ2-2; D is possibly TRBD1 (7 bases). The length of the CDR3 is 16 residues. V lost 1 base and J 10 bases, leaving 19 bases between the germline ends. Germline CDR1 and CDR2: LGHNA and YNFKEQ. The chain's CDR3 is CASSQGGQGGHEELFF. The CDR3 DNA follows: TGTGCCAGCAGCCAAGGGGGGCAGGGGGGTCACGAGGAGCTGTTTTTT.

The gene calls are TRBV20-1 and TRBJ2-1; 8 bases align to TRBD2. Germline trimming cut 0 bases from V and 0 bases from J; bases unmatched to any gene: 7. The germline gives CDR1 DFQATT, CDR2 SNEGSKA (reference sequence). The CDR3 has 17 amino acids. Written as DNA, the CDR3 is TGCAGTGCTAGAGATACGAAGCGGGGGAGCTCCTACAATGAGCAGTTCTTC. This codes for CSARDTKRGSSYNEQFF.

This clonotype was detected ten times or more. The chain combines TRBV29-1 with TRBJ2-3, with TRBD2 matching 10 bases. The CDR3 contains 15 residues. The germline gives CDR1 SQVTM, CDR2 ANQGSEA. V trimming: 6 bases; J trimming: 3 bases; junction bases outside the gene matches: 9. The CDR3 region is CSVSTSGAKTDTQYF. For the CDR3, the DNA is TGCAGCGTCAGTACTAGCGGGGCCAAGACAGATACGCAGTATTTT.

The rearrangement links TRBV6-2 or TRBV6-3 to TRBJ1-2; 9 bases are shared with TRBD1. The germline V gene encodes CDR1 MNHEY and CDR2 SVGEGT. This CDR3 has 14 amino acids. The trim removed 2 bases at V and 4 bases at J, leaving 2 bases unmatched. The CDR3 region is CASSYVTGGYGYTF. The CDR3 DNA reads TGTGCCAGCAGTTACGTGACAGGGGGCTATGGCTACACCTTC.

The rearrangement uses TRBV2 and TRBJ1-5; tentatively, D is TRBD1 (6 bases). CDR1 and CDR2 from the germline V gene are SNHLY and FYNNEI. V lost 3 bases to trimming and J lost 6 bases, with 12 bases between them. CDR3 length: 14 amino acids. As DNA, the CDR3 is TGTGCCAGCAGTGACTTGGCAGGGGTTCAGCCCCAGCATTTT. Translated, it gives CASSDLAGVQPQHF.

The chain couples TRBV11-2 to TRBJ2-1; 8 nucleotides line up with TRBD2. The DNA end is more similar to TRBJ2-7, so the J call may be wrong. CDR3 length: 18 residues. Germline CDR1 and CDR2: SGHAT and FQNNGV. CDR3 loop: CASSLGPQAGVTYNEQYF. The CDR3 nucleotides read TGTGCCAGCAGCTTAGGTCCTCAAGCGGGAGTTACCTACAATGAGCAGTACTTC.

The chain recombines TRBV4-1 with TRBJ2-3; the D gene is possibly TRBD2 (5 bases). The CDR3 extends over 12 amino acids. The germline V and J ends were trimmed by 3 bases and 4 bases, with 5 bases remaining between them. The germline gives CDR1 MGHRA, CDR2 YSYEKL. CDR3 DNA: TGCGCCAGCAGCCACGGGGCAGATACGCAGTATTTT. This gives the protein CASSHGADTQYF.

The gene calls are TRBV3-1 and TRBJ2-3, with a tentative D call TRBD2 (6 bases). V was trimmed by 4 bases and J by 3 bases, leaving 20 bases between them. The CDR3 extends over 17 amino acids. Germline V lookup: CDR1 LGHDT, CDR2 YNNKEL (reference sequence). The CDR3 loop is CASSPRAGGSATDTQYF. CDR3 nucleotide sequence: TGTGCCAGCAGCCCAAGGGCCGGGGGTAGCGCAACAGATACGCAGTATTTT.

The chain joins TRBV11-2 to TRBJ2-7; perhaps TRBD2 as D (7 bases). The V gene lost 0 bases and the J gene lost 5 bases, with 14 bases spanning the gap. The germline V gene has CDR1 SGHAT and CDR2 FQNNGV. CDR3 length: 15 amino acids. This CDR3 reads CASSLEGGRAHEQYF. The CDR3 nucleotides are TGTGCCAGCAGCTTAGAAGGGGGGAGGGCCCACGAGCAGTACTTC.

The CDR3 region has the DNA TGTGCCAGCAGATACGGCCAGGGCGATGAGCAGTTCTTC. Its translation is CASRYGQGDEQFF. The chain is built from TRBV6-5 and TRBJ2-1; D might be TRBD1 (5 bases). The ends were cut back, 6 bases at V and 8 bases at J, with 14 bases in the middle. The V gene's germline CDR1 is MNHEY and CDR2 SVGAGI. This CDR3 is 13 amino acids long.

For this clonotype: One end of the junction does not line up with germline, which may come from a read error. The chain uses TRBV6-1 and TRBJ2-2; the D call may be TRBD1 or TRBD2 (5 bases each). CDR1 and CDR2 (germline): MNHNS, SASEGT. The CDR3 has 14 residues. The DNA of the CDR3 is TGTGCCAGCGTCTGGACACCGAACACCGGGGAGCGGTTTTTT. It yields the protein CASVWTPNTGERFF.

CDR3 residues: CASSRDVYNEQFF. The CDR3 region has the DNA TGCGCCAGCAGCCGGGACGTTTACAATGAGCAGTTCTTC. This sequence joins TRBV5-1 and TRBJ2-1, with D possibly being TRBD1 or TRBD2 (5 bases each). The ends were cut back, 4 bases at V and 4 bases at J, with 9 bases in the middle. The CDR3 has 13 residues. Germline CDR1 reads SGHRS; CDR2 reads YFSETQ.

Worth noting for this clonotype: One end of the junction does not line up with germline, which may come from a read error. The genes are TRBV20-1 and TRBJ2-3, with no clear D. Looked up from germline, CDR1 is DFQATT and CDR2 is SNEGSKA (reference sequence). The CDR3 loop spans 11 amino acids. The CDR3 protein is CSARGPDTQYF. The CDR3, as DNA: TGCAGCGCTAGAGGTCCAGATACGCAGTATTTT.

This clonotype was counted between two and nine times. The chain uses TRBV14 and TRBJ2-3; D possibly corresponds to TRBD2 (6 bases). The germline gives CDR1 SGHDN, CDR2 FVKESK. V lost 3 bases and J 6 bases, leaving 13 bases between the germline ends. This CDR3 comprises 14 residues. CDR3 in DNA: TGTGCCAGCAGCCAGAAACTAGCTTCGGATACGCAGTATTTT. Translating it yields CASSQKLASDTQYF.

This clonotype has just a few counts. The chain combines TRBV12-3 or TRBV12-4 with TRBJ1-2; no firm D call. Deletions cut 5 bases from V and 2 bases from J, with 15 bases between. This CDR3 is 15 amino acids long. This chain's CDR3 is CASSPLGTGNYGYTF. In DNA form, the CDR3 reads TGTGCCAGCAGTCCCCTGGGAACTGGGAACTATGGCTACACCTTC.

The V and J genes are TRBV3-1 and TRBJ1-2; maybe TRBD1 (5 bases). Deletions cut 0 bases from V and 7 bases from J, with 15 bases between. Germline V lookup: CDR1 LGHDT, CDR2 YNNKEL (reference sequence). The CDR3 covers 15 residues. The CDR3 DNA is TGTGCCAGCAGCCAAGAATTCGGGCAGGGCGGTGGCTACACCTTC. Translating it yields CASSQEFGQGGGYTF.

The J gene is TRBJ2-7, the V gene TRBV28; D perhaps matches TRBD2 (6 bases). The germline V gene has CDR1 MDHEN and CDR2 SYDVKM. CDR3 length: 14 amino acids. V lost 6 bases, J lost 3 bases, and 15 bases lay in between. Here the CDR3 DNA reads TGTGCCAGCAGAGTACTGGGACTGGACTACGAGCAGTACTTC. Translated, it gives CASRVLGLDYEQYF.

V gene TRBV4-2 combines with J gene TRBJ2-1; a possible D gene is TRBD2 (5 bases). Trimming shortened V by 1 base and J by 5 bases, and 12 bases separated the two germline ends. This CDR3 spans 15 amino acids. CDR1 and CDR2 from the germline V gene are LGHNA and YNFKEQ. CDR3 DNA sequence: TGTGCCAGCAGCCAAGGGGAGACCCAAAACAATGAGCAGTTCTTC. Residues: CASSQGETQNNEQFF.

CDR3 amino acids: CSAGGGLGTEAFF. The CDR3 DNA reads as TGCAGCGCCGGAGGGGGGCTTGGCACTGAAGCTTTCTTT. The gene calls are TRBV29-1 and TRBJ1-1; weak D call: TRBD1 (6 bases). V was pared by 7 bases and J by 4 bases, with 16 bases between. Germline V gene lookup returns CDR1 SQVTM and CDR2 ANQGSEA. The CDR3 runs to 13 residues. The full variable domain, completed using reference TRBV29-1 and TRBJ1-1, is SAVISQKPSRDICQRGTSLTIQCQVDSQVTMMFWYRQQPGQSLTLIATANQGSEATYESGFVIDKFPISRPNLTFSTLTVSNMSPEDSSIYLCSAGGGLGTEAFFGQGTRLTVV.

The table lists this clonotype with a few counts. The V and J genes are TRBV5-1 and TRBJ2-1; D is possibly TRBD2 (5 bases). Germline values: CDR1 SGHRS, CDR2 YFSETQ. This CDR3 comprises 15 residues. V lost 1 base, J lost 2 bases, and 10 bases lay in between. The CDR3 region is CASSLSAGTYNEQFF. In nucleotides, the CDR3 is TGCGCCAGCAGCTTGAGCGCGGGTACCTACAATGAGCAGTTCTTC.

On this clonotype: A clone one base away is much larger, so this may be a read error. The chain joins TRBV7-8 to TRBJ2-7; 13 bases are a match to TRBD2. Near its end, the DNA agrees better with TRBJ2-5, so the J call may be wrong. Germline V gene lookup returns CDR1 SGHVS and CDR2 FQNEAQ. The CDR3 is 16 amino acids. CDR3 protein: CASSFETSGGLGTQYF. The CDR3 DNA is TGTGCCAGCAGCTTTGAGACTAGCGGGGGGCTAGGGACCCAGTACTTC.

This sequence joins TRBV27 and TRBJ1-2, with D perhaps TRBD1 (6 bases). The CDR3 has 15 residues. Looked up from germline, CDR1 is MNHEY and CDR2 is SMNVEV (reference sequence). V lost 4 bases to trimming and J lost 2 bases, with 14 bases between them. In nucleotides, the CDR3 is TGTGCCAGCAGTTCAGGACAGACTAACAACTATGGCTACACCTTC. Protein sequence: CASSSGQTNNYGYTF.

The table lists this clonotype with a few counts. A much larger clone lies one base from this, so it may be a read error. The J gene is TRBJ2-3, the V gene TRBV5-1; no clear D. This CDR3 is 14 amino acids long. CDR1 is SGHRS, CDR2 YFSETQ, per germline. The CDR3 sequence: CASSLAESTDTRYF. CDR3 bases: TGCGCCAGCAGCTTGGCCGAAAGCACAGATACGCGGTATTTT.

The chain is built from TRBV5-4 and TRBJ2-3; 8 nucleotides match TRBD2. The germline V gene encodes CDR1 SGHNT and CDR2 YYREEE (reference sequence). This CDR3 has 15 amino acids. The V and J ends lost 4 bases and 2 bases, in that order; junction bases with no gene match: 6. The CDR3 region is CASSREGVATDTQYF. CDR3 nucleotides: TGTGCCAGCAGCCGGGAGGGGGTAGCCACAGATACGCAGTATTTT.